This paragraph covers one T cell receptor beta chain sequence. These data originate in a study of blood T cell dynamics during melanoma immunotherapy. This CDR3 region has 14 residues. Between the trimmed V and J ends, which lost 1 base and 10 bases, there was a span of 15 bases. Germline V gene lookup returns CDR1 SGHTA and CDR2 FQGNSA. Measured with immunoSEQ multiplex PCR; TCRdb has only the in-frame clones, and not every one. This sample yields about 12,000 clones, of which around 85% are seen a single time; approximately 9% belongs to the top ten. Specified time point: pre-treatment baseline. The TCR comes from a human donor with melanoma. The specimen comprised blood, sampled from a patient treated with checkpoint blockade. V and J are TRBV7-2 and TRBJ2-3; D may be TRBD2 (6 bases). The CDR3: CASSLGATSSAQYF. As DNA, the CDR3 is TGTGCCAGCAGCTTAGGGGCCACTAGCTCAGCGCAGTATTTT.